This entry lists 30 T cell receptor beta chains sequenced from one sample in a study of cytomegalovirus exposure and HLA in healthy donors. PCR employed 60 Vbeta and 13 Jbeta primers. Using immunoSEQ multiplex PCR, the repertoire was profiled, and TCRdb retains in-frame clones only, with some absent. The profile shows some 180,000 clones, about four fifths of them singletons. Sequencing input: PBMCs. These receptors were obtained from a young woman in good health and CMV-seronegative.

This clone was detected once. The chain links TRBV27 to TRBJ2-2; 7 bases align to TRBD1. CDR1 is MNHEY and CDR2 is SMNVEV in the germline V gene (reference sequence). The CDR3 length is 17 residues. V gave up 4 bases and J gave up 6 bases; unmatched junction bases: 14. The CDR3 nucleotides are TGTGCCAGCAGTTATTTAAAGGGGACAGCCGAGGCCGGGGAGCTGTTTTTT. Its protein is CASSYLKGTAEAGELFF.

The rearrangement joins TRBV15 to TRBJ1-2, with 7 bases aligning to TRBD1. The J segment lost 8 bases and the V segment lost 3 bases, leaving 6 bases of the junction unmatched. There are 13 residues in the CDR3. The germline gives CDR1 LNHNV, CDR2 YYDKDF (reference sequence). Written as DNA, the CDR3 is TGTGCCACCAGCAGGGCCCCAGGGGGAGGCTACACCTTC. Its protein is CATSRAPGGGYTF.

The count of this clone is one. The chain employs TRBV28 and TRBJ2-1; 10 bases align to TRBD2. This CDR3 comprises 16 residues. Germline V gene sequence: CDR1 MDHEN, CDR2 SYDVKM. V lost 5 bases to trimming and J lost 8 bases; unmatched junction nucleotides: 12. The CDR3 DNA reads as TGTGCCAGCAGTAGAGCGGGAGGGCCATTCGGCGATGAGCAGTTCTTC. Translating gives CASSRAGGPFGDEQFF.

This clone appeared a few times. The gene calls are TRBV6-1 and TRBJ2-1, with D tentatively TRBD1 (6 bases). The CDR3 length is 14 residues. Germline CDR1 is MNHNS and CDR2 is SASEGT. V lost 3 bases and J 4 bases, leaving 10 bases between the germline ends. The CDR3 region is CASSDGGSYNEQFF. The CDR3 DNA follows: TGTGCCAGCAGTGATGGGGGCAGTTACAATGAGCAGTTCTTC.

The chain is built from TRBV7-2 and TRBJ2-2, with D hard to call. CDR1 is SGHTA and CDR2 is FQGNSA in the germline V gene. V gave up 1 base and J gave up 7 bases, with 7 bases separating them. The CDR3 covers 13 residues. The CDR3 DNA reads TGTGCCAGCAGCTTAGGGGCAGGCGGGGAGCTGTTTTTT. Translation: CASSLGAGGELFF.

This rearrangement joins TRBV9 to TRBJ1-1; 9 bases fit TRBD1. The trim removed 4 bases at V and 2 bases at J, leaving 12 bases unmatched. Germline loops: CDR1 SGDLS, CDR2 YYNGEE. CDR3 length equals 17 residues. Here the CDR3 DNA reads TGTGCCAGCAGCCCCCGTCCCGGGACAGGGACCAACACTGAAGCTTTCTTT. Residues: CASSPRPGTGTNTEAFF.

This clone was seen only a few times. The chain has TRBV4-3 and TRBJ2-5; the match to TRBD1 covers 8 bases. This CDR3 region has 16 residues. The germline V gene has CDR1 LGHNA and CDR2 YSLEER. The trim removed 0 bases at V and 4 bases at J, leaving 7 bases unmatched. The CDR3 loop reads CASSQEPSGGGETQYF. The CDR3, as DNA: TGCGCCAGCAGCCAAGAACCTTCAGGGGGCGGAGAGACCCAGTACTTC.

This clone showed up just a few times. V usage is TRBV27 and J usage is TRBJ1-1; D is possibly TRBD1 (6 bases). The CDR3 is made up of 13 amino acids. Trimming removed 5 bases at V and 5 bases at J, with 12 bases between. CDR1 and CDR2 (germline): MNHEY, SMNVEV (reference sequence). The CDR3 DNA follows: TGTGCCAGCAGTAGGGGGATGAGGACTGAAGCTTTCTTT. Its protein is CASSRGMRTEAFF.

The CDR3 coding sequence is TGTGCCAGCAGCCCCGGGACTAGCCGATCCTACGAGCAGTACGTC. It codes for CASSPGTSRSYEQYV. This chain connects TRBV2 to TRBJ2-7, with 9 nucleotides matching TRBD2. The ends lost 6 bases at V and 1 base at J; junction bases unmatched: 7. Germline CDR1 is SNHLY and CDR2 is FYNNEI. CDR3 size: 15 residues.

The DNA for the CDR3 is TGCGCCAGCAGCTTGGTTTCGCTATTAGGCACAGATACGCAGTATTTT. Amino acids: CASSLVSLLGTDTQYF. This chain uses TRBV5-1 with TRBJ2-3, with D uncertain. CDR1 is SGHRS, CDR2 YFSETQ, per germline. The CDR3 consists of 16 residues. V was clipped by 0 bases and J by 1 base, with 12 bases between them.

This clone was seen more than once but under ten times. The genes are TRBV5-1 and TRBJ2-1; a possible D gene is TRBD2 (6 bases). With 0 bases removed from V and 4 bases from J, the gap between germline ends came to 11 bases. Germline CDR1 and CDR2: SGHRS and YFSETQ. This CDR3 region has 15 residues. In DNA, the CDR3 is TGCGCCAGCAGCTTGGGCGGGACTGGATACAATGAGCAGTTCTTC. This gives the protein CASSLGGTGYNEQFF.

This clone was counted a few times. V usage is TRBV5-1 and J usage is TRBJ1-1, with D tentatively TRBD1 (5 bases). Trimming stripped 4 bases from V and 6 bases from J, with 16 bases between. The CDR3 extends over 14 amino acids. Germline V gene sequence: CDR1 SGHRS, CDR2 YFSETQ. The CDR3 is CASSGMQGSPEAFF. CDR3 bases: TGCGCCAGCAGCGGAATGCAGGGATCACCTGAAGCTTTCTTT.

This chain links TRBV6-1 with TRBJ2-7, with 11 bases that match TRBD2. V lost 2 bases and J lost 7; bases outside the gene matches: 10. Germline-derived CDR1 and CDR2 are MNHNS and SASEGT. The CDR3 consists of 16 residues. This CDR3 is CASSEPRASGGWEQYV. The DNA for the CDR3 is TGTGCCAGCAGTGAACCCCGGGCTAGCGGGGGGTGGGAGCAGTACGTC.

This chain joins TRBV4-1 and TRBJ2-7; D possibly corresponds to TRBD1 (6 bases). Germline V gene lookup returns CDR1 MGHRA and CDR2 YSYEKL. The CDR3 runs to 16 residues. V gave up 3 bases and J gave up 2 bases, with 17 bases separating them. CDR3 in amino acids: CASSQPGQRNPYEQYF. In DNA, the CDR3 is TGCGCCAGCAGCCAGCCCGGACAGCGCAACCCCTACGAGCAGTACTTC.

J is TRBJ1-2 and V is TRBV9; no definite D call. V shed 0 bases and J shed 3 bases, with 12 bases lying between them. Germline-derived CDR1 and CDR2 are SGDLS and YYNGEE. CDR3 length: 15 amino acids. The CDR3 DNA reads TGTGCCAGCAGCGTAGGTCCGACTCCGGACTATGGCTACACCTTC. Protein: CASSVGPTPDYGYTF.

This sequence joins TRBV15 and TRBJ2-1; 10 nucleotides align to TRBD2. V was clipped by 4 bases and J by 4 bases; unmatched bases: 7. Germline V gives CDR1 LNHNV, CDR2 YYDKDF (reference sequence). CDR3 length equals 16 residues. CDR3 bases: TGTGCCACCAGCAACCCTAGCGGGGGCTTATACAATGAGCAGTTCTTC. Translating it yields CATSNPSGGLYNEQFF.

This clone came up once. The V call is TRBV19, the J call TRBJ2-1, with D possibly TRBD1 on 5 matching bases. CDR3 length equals 17 residues. The V gene lost 0 bases and the J gene lost 0 bases, with 12 bases spanning the gap. In germline, CDR1 is LNHDA, CDR2 SQIVND (reference sequence). The CDR3 coding sequence is TGTGCCAGTAGTATAGATAGGGGCGCCGGCTCCTACAATGAGCAGTTCTTC. Its translation: CASSIDRGAGSYNEQFF.

The genes are TRBV10-1 and TRBJ2-1; possibly TRBD1 for D (5 bases). The CDR3 has 16 residues. Germline loops: CDR1 WNHNN, CDR2 SYGVQD (reference sequence). The germline V and J ends were trimmed by 5 bases and 1 base, with 15 bases remaining between them. The CDR3 coding sequence is TGCGCCAGCAGTCCTGGCAGGGATGGGTCCTACAATGAGCAGTTCTTC. Translated, it gives CASSPGRDGSYNEQFF.

The CDR3 protein is CSVERDRVNYGYTF. For the CDR3, the DNA is TGCAGCGTTGAGCGGGACAGGGTGAACTATGGCTACACCTTC. The chain is built from TRBV29-1 and TRBJ1-2, with TRBD1 identical over 9 bases. The CDR3 has 14 amino acids. V was pared by 3 bases and J by 2 bases, with 4 bases of the junction left unmatched. The germline V gene has CDR1 SQVTM and CDR2 ANQGSEA.

This chain links TRBV6-1 with TRBJ1-2; D perhaps matches TRBD1 (5 bases). The germline V and J ends were trimmed by 2 bases and 0 bases, with 10 bases remaining between them. CDR3 length equals 15 residues. CDR1 and CDR2 from the germline V gene are MNHNS and SASEGT. The CDR3 sequence is CASSEQGSTNYGYTF. The CDR3 DNA is TGTGCCAGCAGTGAACAGGGTTCCACTAACTATGGCTACACCTTC.

V gene TRBV6-5 combines with J gene TRBJ1-2; 9 nucleotides agree with TRBD1. Trimming removed 6 bases from V and 6 bases from J; junction bases left unmatched: 5. CDR1 and CDR2 (germline): MNHEY, SVGAGI. The CDR3 contains 13 residues. The CDR3 sequence: CASSGQGLHGYTF. In DNA form, the CDR3 reads TGTGCCAGCAGCGGACAGGGGCTCCATGGCTACACCTTC.

This clone was counted a single time. The chain links TRBV10-3 to TRBJ2-1; TRBD2 matches 12 bases. After removal of 6 bases from V and 6 bases from J, the junction contained 12 bases not matched to a gene. This CDR3 has 17 amino acids. Germline-derived CDR1 and CDR2 are ENHRY and SYGVKD. The CDR3, as DNA: TGTGCCATCAGCTGGACTAGCGGGGAGGTATCATCCAATGAGCAGTTCTTC. Translated: CAISWTSGEVSSNEQFF.

This clone is a singleton in its sample. The rearrangement uses TRBV6-5 and TRBJ2-3; 13 bases are a match to TRBD2. CDR1 and CDR2 (germline): MNHEY, SVGAGI. CDR3 length equals 15 residues. With V trimmed by 5 bases and J by 6 bases, 5 bases remained unmatched. The CDR3 reads CASSKWTSGSDTQYF. CDR3 DNA: TGTGCCAGCAGTAAATGGACTAGCGGGAGTGATACGCAGTATTTT.

The genes are TRBV18 and TRBJ1-5; TRBD1 aligns across 11 bases. With V trimmed by 3 bases and J by 2 bases, 9 bases remained unmatched. From germline, CDR1 is KGHSH and CDR2 LQKENI. The CDR3 spans 18 residues. CDR3 region: CASSPYIGQGAGNQPQHF. The CDR3 nucleotides read TGTGCCAGCTCACCCTATATCGGACAGGGGGCTGGCAATCAGCCCCAGCATTTT.

The genes are TRBV2 and TRBJ2-7, with D possibly TRBD1 on 5 matching bases. Per germline, CDR1 SNHLY and CDR2 FYNNEI. Trimming cost V 7 bases and J 2 bases, with 9 bases left between them. CDR3 length: 12 amino acids. The CDR3 DNA follows: TGTGCCAGCAAGGGGCTACCCTACGAGCAGTACTTC. This sequence encodes CASKGLPYEQYF. Full variable domain (outside the CDR3, taken from reference TRBV2 and TRBJ2-7): EPEVTQTPSHQVTQMGQEVILRCVPISNHLYFYWYRQILGQKVEFLVSFYNNEISEKSEIFDDQFSVERPDGSNFTLKIRSTKLEDSAMYFCASKGLPYEQYFGPGTRLTVT.

Here the CDR3 reads CASSQDRAGGSNEQFF. The DNA for the CDR3 is TGCGCCAGCAGCCAAGATAGAGCGGGAGGTAGTAATGAGCAGTTCTTC. The chain employs TRBV4-3 and TRBJ2-1, with TRBD2 matching over 9 bases. Germline CDR1 and CDR2: LGHNA and YSLEER. V lost 0 bases, J lost 7 bases, and 7 bases stayed unmatched. There are 16 residues in the CDR3.

The chain links TRBV4-2 to TRBJ1-3; D not certain. In germline, CDR1 is LGHNA, CDR2 YNFKEQ. The CDR3 totals 15 residues. Trimming stripped 0 bases from V and 0 bases from J, with 6 bases between. CDR3 nucleotide sequence: TGTGCCAGCAGCCAAGAGCTTAGCTCTGGAAACACCATATATTTT. Its protein product is CASSQELSSGNTIYF.

This clone is a singleton in its sample. The rearrangement joins TRBV7-9 to TRBJ1-1, with D unclear. CDR1 and CDR2 from the germline V gene are SEHNR and FQNEAQ (reference sequence). V shed 7 bases and J shed 5 bases, with 11 bases lying between them. CDR3 length equals 12 residues. The CDR3 region has the DNA TGTGCCAGCAACCTGGCGGGGACTGAAGCTTTCTTT. Amino acid sequence: CASNLAGTEAFF.

V gene TRBV4-1 combines with J gene TRBJ1-2; the match to TRBD1 covers 12 bases. The CDR3 loop spans 16 amino acids. Germline CDR1 reads MGHRA; CDR2 reads YSYEKL. V trimming: 3 bases; J trimming: 4 bases; junction bases outside the gene matches: 6. The CDR3 nucleotides are TGCGCCAGCAGCCAGGGCCCGGGACAGGGGGCCTATGGCTACACCTTC. Its protein is CASSQGPGQGAYGYTF.

V usage is TRBV15 and J usage is TRBJ2-7, with 8 bases matching TRBD1. Unmatched junction bases numbered 10, after V lost 0 bases and J lost 6 bases. The CDR3 loop spans 16 amino acids. The V gene's germline CDR1 is LNHNV and CDR2 YYDKDF (reference sequence). Here the CDR3 reads CATSRDLGQGASEQYF. The CDR3 DNA reads TGTGCCACCAGCAGAGATCTGGGGCAGGGGGCGTCCGAGCAGTACTTC. Combining the CDR3 with reference TRBV15 and TRBJ2-7 gives the whole variable domain DAMVIQNPRYQVTQFGKPVTLSCSQTLNHNVMYWYQQKSSQAPKLLFHYYDKDFNNEADTPDNFQSRRPNTSFCFLDIRSPGLGDTAMYLCATSRDLGQGASEQYFGPGTRLTVT.